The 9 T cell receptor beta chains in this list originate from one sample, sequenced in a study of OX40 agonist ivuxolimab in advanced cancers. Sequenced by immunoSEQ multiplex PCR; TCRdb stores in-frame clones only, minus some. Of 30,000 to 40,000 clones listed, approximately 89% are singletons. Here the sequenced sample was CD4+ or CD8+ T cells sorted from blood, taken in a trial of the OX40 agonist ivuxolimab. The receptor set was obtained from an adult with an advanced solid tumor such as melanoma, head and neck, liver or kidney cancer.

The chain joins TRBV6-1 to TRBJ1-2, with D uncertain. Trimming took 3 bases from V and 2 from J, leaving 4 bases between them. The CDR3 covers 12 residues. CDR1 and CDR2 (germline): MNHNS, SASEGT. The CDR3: CASSDSNYGYTF. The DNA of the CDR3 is TGTGCCAGCAGTGACAGCAACTATGGCTACACCTTC.

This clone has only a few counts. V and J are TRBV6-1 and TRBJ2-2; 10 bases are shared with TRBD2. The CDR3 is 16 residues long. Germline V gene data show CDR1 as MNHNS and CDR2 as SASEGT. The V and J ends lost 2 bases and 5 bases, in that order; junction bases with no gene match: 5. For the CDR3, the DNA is TGTGCCAGCAGTGAAACCAGCGGGGGGGTTACCGGGGAGCTGTTTTTT. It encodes CASSETSGGVTGELFF.

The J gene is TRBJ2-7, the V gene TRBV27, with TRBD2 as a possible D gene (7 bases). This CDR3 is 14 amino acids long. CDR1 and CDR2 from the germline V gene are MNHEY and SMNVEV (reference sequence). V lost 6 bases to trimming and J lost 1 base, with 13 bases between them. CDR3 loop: CASSRRGLSYEQYF. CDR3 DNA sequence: TGTGCCAGCAGCCGCAGGGGACTATCCTACGAGCAGTACTTC.

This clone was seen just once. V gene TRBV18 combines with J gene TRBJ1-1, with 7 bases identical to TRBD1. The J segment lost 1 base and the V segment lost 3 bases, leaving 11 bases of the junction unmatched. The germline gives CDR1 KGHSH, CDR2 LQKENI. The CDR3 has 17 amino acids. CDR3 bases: TGTGCCAGCTCACCGACAGGGCCCGGGGATACGAACACTGAAGCTTTCTTT. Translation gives CASSPTGPGDTNTEAFF.

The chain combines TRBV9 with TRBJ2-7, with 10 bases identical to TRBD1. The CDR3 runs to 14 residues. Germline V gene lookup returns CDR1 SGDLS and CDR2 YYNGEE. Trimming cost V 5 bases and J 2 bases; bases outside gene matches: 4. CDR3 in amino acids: CASSGDRGTYEQYF. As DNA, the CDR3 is TGTGCCAGCAGTGGGGACAGGGGTACCTACGAGCAGTACTTC.

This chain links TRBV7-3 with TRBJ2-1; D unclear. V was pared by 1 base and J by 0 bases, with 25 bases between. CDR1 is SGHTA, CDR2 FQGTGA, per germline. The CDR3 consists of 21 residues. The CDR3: CASSLRPREPGEMSSYNEQFF. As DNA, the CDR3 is TGTGCCAGCAGCTTAAGACCACGCGAGCCAGGAGAAATGAGCTCCTACAATGAGCAGTTCTTC.

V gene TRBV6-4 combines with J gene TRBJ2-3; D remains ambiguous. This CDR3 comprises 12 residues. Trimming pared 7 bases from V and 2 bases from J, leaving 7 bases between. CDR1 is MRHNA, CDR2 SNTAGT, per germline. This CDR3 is CASTTYTDTQYF. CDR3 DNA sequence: TGTGCCAGCACCACGTACACAGATACGCAGTATTTT.

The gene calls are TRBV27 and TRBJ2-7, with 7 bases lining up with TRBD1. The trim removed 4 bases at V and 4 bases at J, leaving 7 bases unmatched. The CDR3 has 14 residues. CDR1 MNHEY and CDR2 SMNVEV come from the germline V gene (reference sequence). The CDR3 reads CASSYRQGLYEQYF. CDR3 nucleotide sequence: TGTGCCAGCAGTTATCGACAGGGATTGTACGAGCAGTACTTC.

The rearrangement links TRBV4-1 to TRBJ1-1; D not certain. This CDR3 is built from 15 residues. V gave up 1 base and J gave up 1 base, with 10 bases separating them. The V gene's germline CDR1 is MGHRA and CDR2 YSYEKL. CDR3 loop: CASSQGRQTNTEAFF. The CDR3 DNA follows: TGCGCCAGCAGCCAAGGGCGGCAGACGAACACTGAAGCTTTCTTT.